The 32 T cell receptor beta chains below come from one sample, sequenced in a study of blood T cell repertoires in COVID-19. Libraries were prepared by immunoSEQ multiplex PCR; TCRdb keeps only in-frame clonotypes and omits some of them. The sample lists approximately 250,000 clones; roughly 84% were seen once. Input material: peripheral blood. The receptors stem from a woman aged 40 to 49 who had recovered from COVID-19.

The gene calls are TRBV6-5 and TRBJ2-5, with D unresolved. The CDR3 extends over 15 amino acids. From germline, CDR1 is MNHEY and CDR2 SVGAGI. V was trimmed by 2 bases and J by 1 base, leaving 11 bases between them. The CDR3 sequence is CASSYALTAQETQYF. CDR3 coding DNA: TGTGCCAGCAGTTACGCCCTAACCGCCCAAGAGACCCAGTACTTC.

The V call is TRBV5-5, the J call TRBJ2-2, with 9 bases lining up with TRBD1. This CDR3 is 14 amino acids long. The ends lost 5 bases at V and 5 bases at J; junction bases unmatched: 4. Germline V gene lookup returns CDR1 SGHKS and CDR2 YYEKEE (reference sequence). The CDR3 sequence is CASRLTGGTGELFF. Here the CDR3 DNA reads TGTGCCAGCAGACTGACAGGGGGTACCGGGGAGCTGTTTTTT.

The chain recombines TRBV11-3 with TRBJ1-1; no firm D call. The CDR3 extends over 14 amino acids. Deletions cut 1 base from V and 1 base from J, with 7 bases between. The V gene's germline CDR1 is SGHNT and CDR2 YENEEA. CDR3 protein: CASSLGSENTEAFF. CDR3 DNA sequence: TGTGCCAGCAGCTTAGGCTCAGAGAACACTGAAGCTTTCTTT.

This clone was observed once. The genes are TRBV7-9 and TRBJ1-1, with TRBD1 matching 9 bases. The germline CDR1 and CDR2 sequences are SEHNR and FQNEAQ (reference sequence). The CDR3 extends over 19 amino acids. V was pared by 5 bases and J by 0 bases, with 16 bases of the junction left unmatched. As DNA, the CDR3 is TGTGCCAGCAGCACTATATTATCTCCGGGGACAGGGCTGAACACTGAAGCTTTCTTT. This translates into CASSTILSPGTGLNTEAFF.

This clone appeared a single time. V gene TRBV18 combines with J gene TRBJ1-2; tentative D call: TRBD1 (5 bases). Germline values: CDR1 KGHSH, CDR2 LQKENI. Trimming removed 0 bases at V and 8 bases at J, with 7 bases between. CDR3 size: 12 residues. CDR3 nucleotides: TGTGCCAGCTCACCACCGGACACCGGCTACACCTTC. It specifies CASSPPDTGYTF. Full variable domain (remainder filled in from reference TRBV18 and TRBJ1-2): NAGVMQNPRHLVRRRGQEARLRCSPMKGHSHVYWYRQLPEEGLKFMVYLQKENIIDESGMPKERFSAEFPKEGPSILRIQQVVRGDSAAYFCASSPPDTGYTFGSGTRLTVV.

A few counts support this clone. CDR3 bases: TGTGCCAGCAGCTTAGCAATAGCCGCAACCTACAATGAGCAGTTCTTC. Translating it yields CASSLAIAATYNEQFF. The genes are TRBV7-7 and TRBJ2-1; no clear D gene. This CDR3 spans 16 amino acids. Germline lookup yields CDR1 SSHAT and CDR2 FNYEAQ (reference sequence). V lost 0 bases and J lost 2, with 11 bases in between.

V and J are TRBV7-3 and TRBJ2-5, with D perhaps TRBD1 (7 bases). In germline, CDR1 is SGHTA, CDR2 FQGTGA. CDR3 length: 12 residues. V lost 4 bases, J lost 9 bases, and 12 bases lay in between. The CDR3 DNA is TGTGCCAGCAGCTCGAGCAGGGGGGCCCAGTACTTC. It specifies CASSSSRGAQYF.

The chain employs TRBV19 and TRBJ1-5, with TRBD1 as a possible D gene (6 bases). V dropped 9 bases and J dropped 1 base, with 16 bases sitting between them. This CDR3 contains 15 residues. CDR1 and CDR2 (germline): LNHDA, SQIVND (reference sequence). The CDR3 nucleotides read TGTGCCAGCCTCCCGGGGGGGGCCAGCAATCAGCCCCAGCATTTT. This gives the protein CASLPGGASNQPQHF.

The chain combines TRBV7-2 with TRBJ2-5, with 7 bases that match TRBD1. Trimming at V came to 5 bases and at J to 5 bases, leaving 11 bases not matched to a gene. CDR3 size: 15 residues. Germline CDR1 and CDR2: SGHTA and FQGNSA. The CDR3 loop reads CASSPLTGSRETQYF. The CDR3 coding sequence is TGTGCCAGCAGCCCCCTGACAGGGTCTCGTGAGACCCAGTACTTC.

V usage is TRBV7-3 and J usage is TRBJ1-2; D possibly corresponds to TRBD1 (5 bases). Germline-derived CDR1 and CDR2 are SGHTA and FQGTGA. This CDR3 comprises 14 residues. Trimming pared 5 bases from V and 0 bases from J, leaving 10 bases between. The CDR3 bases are TGTGCCAGCAGCCCAGGGATCTCTAACTATGGCTACACCTTC. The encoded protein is CASSPGISNYGYTF.

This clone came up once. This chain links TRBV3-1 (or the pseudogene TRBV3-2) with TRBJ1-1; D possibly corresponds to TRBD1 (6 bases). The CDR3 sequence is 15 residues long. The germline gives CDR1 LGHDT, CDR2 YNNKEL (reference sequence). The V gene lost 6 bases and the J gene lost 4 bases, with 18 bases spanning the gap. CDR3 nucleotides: TGTGCCAGCAGGAGCGGGACACCGAGTGTCACTGAAGCTTTCTTT. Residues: CASRSGTPSVTEAFF.

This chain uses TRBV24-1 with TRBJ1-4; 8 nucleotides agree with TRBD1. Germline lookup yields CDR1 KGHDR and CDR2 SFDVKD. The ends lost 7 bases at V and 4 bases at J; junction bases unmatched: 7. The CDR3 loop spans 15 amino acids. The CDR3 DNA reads TGTGCCACCAGCTTCGGGACAGGACGTAATGAAAAACTGTTTTTT. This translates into CATSFGTGRNEKLFF.

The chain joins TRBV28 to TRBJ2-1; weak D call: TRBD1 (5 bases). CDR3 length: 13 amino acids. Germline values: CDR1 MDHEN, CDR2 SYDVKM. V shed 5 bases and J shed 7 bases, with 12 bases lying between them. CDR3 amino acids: CASSVDSLNEQFF. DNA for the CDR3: TGTGCCAGCAGTGTCGACAGCCTTAATGAGCAGTTCTTC. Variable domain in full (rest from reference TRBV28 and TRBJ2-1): DVKVTQSSRYLVKRTGEKVFLECVQDMDHENMFWYRQDPGLGLRLIYFSYDVKMKEKGDIPEGYSVSREKKERFSLILESASTNQTSMYLCASSVDSLNEQFFGPGTRLTVL.

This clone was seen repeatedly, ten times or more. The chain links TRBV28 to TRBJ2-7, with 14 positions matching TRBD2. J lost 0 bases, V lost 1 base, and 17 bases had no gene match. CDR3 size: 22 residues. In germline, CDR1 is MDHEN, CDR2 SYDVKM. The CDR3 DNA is TGTGCCAGCAGTTTATTAGGCAGTCAGATTGGACTAGCGGGAGGTACCTCCTACGAGCAGTACTTC. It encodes CASSLLGSQIGLAGGTSYEQYF.

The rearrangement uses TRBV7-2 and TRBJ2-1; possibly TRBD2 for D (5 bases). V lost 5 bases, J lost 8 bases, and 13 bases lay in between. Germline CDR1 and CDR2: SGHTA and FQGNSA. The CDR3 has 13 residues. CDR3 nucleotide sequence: TGTGCCAGCAGCCCGGCCCCGGGGTATGAGCAGTTCTTC. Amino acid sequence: CASSPAPGYEQFF.

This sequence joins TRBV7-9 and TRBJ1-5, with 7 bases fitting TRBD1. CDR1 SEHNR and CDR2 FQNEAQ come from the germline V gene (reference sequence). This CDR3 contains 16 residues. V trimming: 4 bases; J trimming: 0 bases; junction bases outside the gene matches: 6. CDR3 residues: CASSSATGTSNQPQHF. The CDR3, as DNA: TGTGCCAGCAGCTCCGCGACAGGGACTAGCAATCAGCCCCAGCATTTT.

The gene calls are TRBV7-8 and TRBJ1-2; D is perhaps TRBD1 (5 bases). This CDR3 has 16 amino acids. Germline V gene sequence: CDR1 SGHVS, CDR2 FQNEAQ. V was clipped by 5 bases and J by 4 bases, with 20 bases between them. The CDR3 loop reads CASSRVPMAGVYGYTF. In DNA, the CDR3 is TGTGCCAGCAGCCGAGTCCCCATGGCGGGGGTCTATGGCTACACCTTC.

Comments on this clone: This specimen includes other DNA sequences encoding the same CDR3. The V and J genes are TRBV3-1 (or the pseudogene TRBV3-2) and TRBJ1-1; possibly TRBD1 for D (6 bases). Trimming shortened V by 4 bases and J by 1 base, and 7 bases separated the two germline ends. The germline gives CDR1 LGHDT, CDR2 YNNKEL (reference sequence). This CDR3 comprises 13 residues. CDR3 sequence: CASSPQGNTEAFF. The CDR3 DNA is TGTGCCAGCAGCCCACAGGGGAACACTGAAGCTTTCTTT.

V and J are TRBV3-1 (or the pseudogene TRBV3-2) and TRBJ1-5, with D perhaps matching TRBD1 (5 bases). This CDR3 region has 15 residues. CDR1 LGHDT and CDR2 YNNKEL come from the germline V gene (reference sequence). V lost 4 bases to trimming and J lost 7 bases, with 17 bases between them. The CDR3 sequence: CASSLGPPLQQPQHF. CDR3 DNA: TGTGCCAGCAGCCTGGGGCCCCCCCTCCAGCAGCCCCAGCATTTT.

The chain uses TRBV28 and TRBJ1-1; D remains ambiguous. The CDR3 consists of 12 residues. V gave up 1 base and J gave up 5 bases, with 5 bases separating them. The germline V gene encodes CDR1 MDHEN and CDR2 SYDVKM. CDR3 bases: TGTGCCAGCAGTTTATCAGTGACTGAAGCTTTCTTT. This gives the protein CASSLSVTEAFF.

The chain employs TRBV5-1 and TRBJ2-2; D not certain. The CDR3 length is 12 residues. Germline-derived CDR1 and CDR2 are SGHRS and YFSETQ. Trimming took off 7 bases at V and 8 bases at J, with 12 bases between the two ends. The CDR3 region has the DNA TGCGCCAGCTACCGACAAGAAGGGGAGCTGTTTTTT. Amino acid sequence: CASYRQEGELFF.

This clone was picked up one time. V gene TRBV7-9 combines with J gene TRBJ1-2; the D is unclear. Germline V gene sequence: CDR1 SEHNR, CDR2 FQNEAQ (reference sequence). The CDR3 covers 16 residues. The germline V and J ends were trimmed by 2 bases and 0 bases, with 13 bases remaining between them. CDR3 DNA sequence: TGTGCCAGCAGCTTATCCTTCGGGAAACCTAACTATGGCTACACCTTC. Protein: CASSLSFGKPNYGYTF.

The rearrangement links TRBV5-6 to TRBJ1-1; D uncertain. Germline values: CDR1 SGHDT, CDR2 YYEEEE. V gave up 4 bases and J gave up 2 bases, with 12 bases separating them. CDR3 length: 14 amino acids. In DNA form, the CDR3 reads TGTGCCAGCAGCAACACGGGGAAAAACACTGAAGCTTTCTTT. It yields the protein CASSNTGKNTEAFF.

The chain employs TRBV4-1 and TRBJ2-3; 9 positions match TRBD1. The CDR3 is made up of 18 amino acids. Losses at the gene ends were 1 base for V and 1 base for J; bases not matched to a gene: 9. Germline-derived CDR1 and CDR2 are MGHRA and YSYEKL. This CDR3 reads CASSQVDRGLSGTDTQYF. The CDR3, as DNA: TGCGCCAGCAGCCAAGTAGACAGGGGGTTGAGTGGCACAGATACGCAGTATTTT.

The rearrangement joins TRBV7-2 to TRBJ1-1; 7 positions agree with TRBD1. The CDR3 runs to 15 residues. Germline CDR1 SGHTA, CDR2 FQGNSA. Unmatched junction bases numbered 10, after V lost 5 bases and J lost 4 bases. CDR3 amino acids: CASSPRQGASTEAFF. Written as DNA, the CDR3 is TGTGCCAGCAGCCCCCGACAGGGCGCGAGCACTGAAGCTTTCTTT.

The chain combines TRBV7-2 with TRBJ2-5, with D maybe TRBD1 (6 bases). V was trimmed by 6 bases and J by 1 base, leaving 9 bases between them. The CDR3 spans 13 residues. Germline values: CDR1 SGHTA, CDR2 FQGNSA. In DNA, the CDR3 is TGTGCCAGCAGTGGGGGCTCCCAAGAGACCCAGTACTTC. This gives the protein CASSGGSQETQYF.

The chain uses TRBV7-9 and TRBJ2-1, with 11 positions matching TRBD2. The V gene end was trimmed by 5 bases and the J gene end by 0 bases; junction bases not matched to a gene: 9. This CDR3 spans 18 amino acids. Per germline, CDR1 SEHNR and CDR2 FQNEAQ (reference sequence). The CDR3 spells CASSVGLAGLFSYNEQFF. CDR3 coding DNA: TGTGCCAGCAGCGTCGGACTAGCGGGCCTCTTCTCCTACAATGAGCAGTTCTTC.

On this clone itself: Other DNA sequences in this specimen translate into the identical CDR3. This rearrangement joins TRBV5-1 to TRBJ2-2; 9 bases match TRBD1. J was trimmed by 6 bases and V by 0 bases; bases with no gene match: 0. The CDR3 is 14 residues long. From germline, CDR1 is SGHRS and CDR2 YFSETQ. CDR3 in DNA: TGCGCCAGCAGCTTGGGACAGGGGGCCGGGGAGCTGTTTTTT. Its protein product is CASSLGQGAGELFF.

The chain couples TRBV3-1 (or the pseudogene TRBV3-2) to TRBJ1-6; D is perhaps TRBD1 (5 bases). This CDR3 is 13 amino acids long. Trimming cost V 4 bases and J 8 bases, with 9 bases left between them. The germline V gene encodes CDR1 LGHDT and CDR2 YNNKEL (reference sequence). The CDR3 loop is CASSRQGDSPLHF. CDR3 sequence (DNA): TGTGCCAGCAGCCGCCAAGGGGATTCACCCCTCCACTTT.

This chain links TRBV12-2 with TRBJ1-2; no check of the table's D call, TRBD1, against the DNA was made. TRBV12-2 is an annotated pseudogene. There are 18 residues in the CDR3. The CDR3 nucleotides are TGTGCAAGTCGCATAGCCACCGCCGGGACAGCAGCTAACTATGGCTACACCTTC. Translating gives CASRIATAGTAANYGYTF.

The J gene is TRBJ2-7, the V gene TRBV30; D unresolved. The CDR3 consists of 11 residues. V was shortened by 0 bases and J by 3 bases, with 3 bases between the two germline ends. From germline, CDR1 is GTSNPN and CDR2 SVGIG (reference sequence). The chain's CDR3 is CAWSVRYEQYF. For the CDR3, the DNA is TGTGCCTGGAGTGTCCGCTACGAGCAGTACTTC.

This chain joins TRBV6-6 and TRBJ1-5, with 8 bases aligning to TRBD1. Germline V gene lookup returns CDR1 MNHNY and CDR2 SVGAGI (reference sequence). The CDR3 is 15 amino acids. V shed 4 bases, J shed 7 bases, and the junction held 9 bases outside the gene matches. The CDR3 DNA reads TGTGCCAGCAGTTCAGACAGGGGAGGTTACCAGCCCCAGCATTTT. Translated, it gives CASSSDRGGYQPQHF.